These 25 T cell receptor beta chains were sequenced from one sample in a study of blood T cell repertoires in COVID-19. Sequenced by immunoSEQ multiplex PCR; TCRdb stores in-frame clones only, minus some. Among about 220,000 clones listed, about 85% were seen once. The material sequenced was PBMCs or T cells enriched from blood (not recorded which). All receptors come from a woman aged 25 to 39 who had recovered from COVID-19.

CDR3 amino acids: CASSQLAGGRVTDTQYF. The CDR3 DNA reads as TGCGCCAGCAGCCAGCTCGCGGGGGGGCGGGTCACAGATACGCAGTATTTT. The chain combines TRBV4-1 with TRBJ2-3; TRBD2 aligns across 9 bases. The CDR3 runs 17 residues. The V segment lost 3 bases and the J segment 2 bases; nucleotides outside the gene matches: 9. Per germline, CDR1 MGHRA and CDR2 YSYEKL.

The chain couples TRBV25-1 to TRBJ1-3, with D unresolved. V lost 3 bases and J 0 bases, leaving 12 bases between the germline ends. CDR3 length equals 16 residues. Germline V gives CDR1 MGHDK, CDR2 SYGVNS. The CDR3 nucleotides are TGTGCCAGCAGTGAGCCCAGGCTTTTCTCTGGAAACACCATATATTTT. The encoded protein is CASSEPRLFSGNTIYF.

The rearrangement links TRBV5-1 to TRBJ2-7; TRBD2 might be the D (5 bases). V was cut by 1 base and J by 2 bases, with 10 bases left in between. In germline, CDR1 is SGHRS, CDR2 YFSETQ. CDR3 length: 14 amino acids. For the CDR3, the DNA is TGCGCCAGCAGCTTGACGACGGGGACCTACGAGCAGTACTTC. Its protein product is CASSLTTGTYEQYF.

The chain couples TRBV27 to TRBJ1-4; the D gene is possibly TRBD1 (5 bases). CDR3 length: 15 residues. Germline V gene data show CDR1 as MNHEY and CDR2 as SMNVEV (reference sequence). V was pared by 5 bases and J by 3 bases, with 13 bases between. For the CDR3, the DNA is TGTGCCAGCAGTCCGGCGGGGGGGGCTAATGAAAAACTGTTTTTT. Protein: CASSPAGGANEKLFF.

The table lists this clone with a count of one. The rearrangement joins TRBV18 to TRBJ1-4; weak D call: TRBD1 (5 bases). Germline CDR1 KGHSH, CDR2 LQKENI. The CDR3 is made up of 14 amino acids. Trimming took 2 bases from V and 7 from J, leaving 11 bases between them. The CDR3 sequence is CASSPSPTGEKLFF. The CDR3 DNA reads as TGTGCCAGCTCACCAAGTCCTACAGGTGAAAAACTGTTTTTT. The full variable domain, completed using reference TRBV18 and TRBJ1-4, is NAGVMQNPRHLVRRRGQEARLRCSPMKGHSHVYWYRQLPEEGLKFMVYLQKENIIDESGMPKERFSAEFPKEGPSILRIQQVVRGDSAAYFCASSPSPTGEKLFFGSGTQLSVL.

This clone was seen a few times. This chain joins TRBV7-3 and TRBJ2-2; the match to TRBD2 covers 7 bases. From germline, CDR1 is SGHTA and CDR2 FQGTGA. J gave up 6 bases and V 4 bases, and 20 bases lay outside the gene matches. This CDR3 contains 19 residues. CDR3 protein: CASSSSHGGWGREAGELFF. The CDR3 DNA is TGTGCCAGCAGCTCCTCCCACGGCGGTTGGGGACGGGAGGCCGGGGAGCTGTTTTTT.

The J gene is TRBJ1-1, the V gene TRBV5-4; 8 bases match TRBD1. The germline CDR1 and CDR2 sequences are SGHNT and YYREEE (reference sequence). The CDR3 covers 15 residues. Losses at the gene ends were 4 bases for V and 1 base for J; bases not matched to a gene: 6. The CDR3 protein is CASSMNRGTNTEAFF. The CDR3 DNA reads as TGTGCCAGCAGCATGAACAGGGGGACGAACACTGAAGCTTTCTTT.

The chain has TRBV7-8 and TRBJ1-1; a weak D match, TRBD1 (6 bases). CDR3 length: 15 residues. The V end was cut by 1 base, the J end by 7 bases, with 16 bases between. From germline, CDR1 is SGHVS and CDR2 FQNEAQ. CDR3 loop: CASSLVGGLGIEAFF. The CDR3 bases are TGTGCCAGCAGCTTAGTAGGGGGTCTGGGTATTGAAGCTTTCTTT.

The J gene is TRBJ2-7, the V gene TRBV5-1, with 7 bases lining up with TRBD2. Germline CDR1 and CDR2: SGHRS and YFSETQ. Trimming removed 6 bases from V and 6 bases from J; junction bases left unmatched: 9. This CDR3 is built from 13 residues. CDR3 region: CASTPGGFLEQYF. CDR3 DNA: TGCGCCAGCACGCCGGGGGGTTTCCTCGAGCAGTACTTC.

In nucleotides, the CDR3 is TGTGCCAGCAGCTTATCAGGGACAGCAGAGACCCAGTACTTC. Translating gives CASSLSGTAETQYF. The chain employs TRBV7-9 and TRBJ2-5; 7 nucleotides align to TRBD1. V gave up 2 bases and J gave up 4 bases; unmatched junction bases: 4. Germline CDR1 is SEHNR and CDR2 is FQNEAQ (reference sequence). The CDR3 has 14 residues.

The V gene is TRBV9, the J gene TRBJ2-4, with D possibly TRBD1 on 6 matching bases. Germline CDR1 is SGDLS and CDR2 is YYNGEE. Trimming pared 0 bases from V and 7 bases from J, leaving 11 bases between. The CDR3 length is 14 residues. The CDR3 DNA is TGTGCCAGCAGCGTAGGGGGGCCATGGAACATTCAGTACTTC. It specifies CASSVGGPWNIQYF. Full variable domain (remainder filled in from reference TRBV9 and TRBJ2-4): DSGVTQTPKHLITATGQRVTLRCSPRSGDLSVYWYQQSLDQGLQFLIQYYNGEERAKGNILERFSAQQFPDLHSELNLSSLELGDSALYFCASSVGGPWNIQYFGAGTRLSVL.

The chain is built from TRBV27 and TRBJ1-1; 8 nucleotides align to TRBD1. Germline V gene data show CDR1 as MNHEY and CDR2 as SMNVEV (reference sequence). CDR3 length: 15 amino acids. Trimming cost V 6 bases and J 3 bases; bases outside gene matches: 9. The CDR3 DNA is TGTGCCAGCAGACACACAGGGGGTGCGGACACTGAAGCTTTCTTT. Its translation: CASRHTGGADTEAFF.

The chain couples TRBV5-1 to TRBJ2-7, with D unclear. The germline gives CDR1 SGHRS, CDR2 YFSETQ. The CDR3 spans 14 residues. The V and J ends lost 0 bases and 7 bases respectively, with 14 bases between them. The CDR3 is CASSLDPPVREQYF. The CDR3 DNA is TGCGCCAGCAGCTTGGATCCCCCCGTTAGAGAGCAGTACTTC.

This clone showed up just a few times. The rearrangement joins TRBV3-1 (or the pseudogene TRBV3-2) to TRBJ2-7; weak D call: TRBD2 (6 bases). Trimming pared 4 bases from V and 7 bases from J, leaving 14 bases between. Per the germline V gene, CDR1 is LGHDT and CDR2 is YNNKEL (reference sequence). The CDR3 spans 13 residues. The CDR3 here is CASSPDYRWEQYF. CDR3 coding DNA: TGTGCCAGCAGCCCGGACTATCGGTGGGAGCAGTACTTC.

This clone turned up a few times. The chain uses TRBV19 and TRBJ2-2; TRBD1 agrees at 9 bases. Germline CDR1 and CDR2: LNHDA and SQIVND (reference sequence). CDR3 size: 15 residues. V gave up 6 bases and J gave up 3 bases; unmatched junction bases: 5. CDR3 sequence reads: CASSPRDRDTGELFF. CDR3 coding DNA: TGTGCCAGTAGCCCCCGGGACAGGGACACCGGGGAGCTGTTTTTT.

A single count supports this clone. The chain carries TRBV7-2 and TRBJ1-5; 8 nucleotides align to TRBD1. The CDR3 has 17 amino acids. V lost 5 bases to trimming and J lost 0 bases; unmatched junction nucleotides: 9. Germline values: CDR1 SGHTA, CDR2 FQGNSA. The CDR3 loop is CASSIRTGWDSNQPQHF. CDR3 bases: TGTGCCAGCAGCATAAGGACAGGGTGGGATAGCAATCAGCCCCAGCATTTT.

J is TRBJ1-3 and V is TRBV5-6, with D tentatively TRBD1 (6 bases). CDR3 size: 17 residues. V dropped 3 bases and J dropped 0 bases, with 16 bases sitting between them. Germline values: CDR1 SGHDT, CDR2 YYEEEE. The CDR3 DNA reads TGTGCCAGCAGCTCGGGGTTTGACAGGCTCTCTGGAAACACCATATATTTT. Residues: CASSSGFDRLSGNTIYF.

The chain has TRBV7-6 and TRBJ2-5; D gene unclear. V was cut by 8 bases and J by 4 bases, with 11 bases left in between. The V gene's germline CDR1 is SGHVS and CDR2 FNYEAQ. This CDR3 has 12 amino acids. The DNA for the CDR3 is TGTGCCAGCTCCACCCCGGGAGAGACCCAGTACTTC. Translation gives CASSTPGETQYF. Based on the CDR3 plus reference TRBV7-6 and TRBJ2-5, the full variable domain is GAGVSQSPRYKVTKRGQDVALRCDPISGHVSLYWYRQALGQGPEFLTYFNYEAQQDKSGLPNDRFSAERPEGSISTLTIQRTEQRDSAMYRCASSTPGETQYFGPGTRLLVL.

The chain carries TRBV24-1 and TRBJ2-3; possibly TRBD2 for D (5 bases). CDR3 size: 15 residues. CDR1 KGHDR and CDR2 SFDVKD come from the germline V gene. V lost 4 bases, J lost 4 bases, and 14 bases lay in between. The DNA for the CDR3 is TGTGCCACCAGTGACCCACTAGAGGGAGCAGATACGCAGTATTTT. Residues: CATSDPLEGADTQYF.

The gene calls are TRBV13 and TRBJ2-3; D is possibly TRBD1 (5 bases). This CDR3 is 15 amino acids long. Germline CDR1 is PRHDT and CDR2 is FYEKMQ (reference sequence). V lost 3 bases to trimming and J lost 2 bases, with 12 bases between them. In nucleotides, the CDR3 is TGTGCCAGCAGCTTTGGGGCAGCTCACACAGATACGCAGTATTTT. This translates into CASSFGAAHTDTQYF.

V gene TRBV12-5 combines with J gene TRBJ1-2; TRBD1 matches at 10 bases. Unmatched junction bases numbered 2, after V lost 5 bases and J lost 2 bases. In germline, CDR1 is LGHNT, CDR2 FRNRAP. The CDR3 has 14 residues. Here the CDR3 DNA reads TGTGCTAGTGGTAAGACAGGGGGCAACTATGGCTACACCTTC. The encoded protein is CASGKTGGNYGYTF.

This rearrangement joins TRBV27 to TRBJ1-4; D is uncertain. This CDR3 spans 13 amino acids. In germline, CDR1 is MNHEY, CDR2 SMNVEV (reference sequence). V lost 3 bases to trimming and J lost 7 bases, with 9 bases between them. This CDR3 is CASSFEVGEKLFF. As DNA, the CDR3 is TGTGCCAGCAGTTTTGAGGTCGGTGAAAAACTGTTTTTT.

The V and J genes are TRBV5-1 and TRBJ1-1; 7 bases agree with TRBD1. The J segment lost 5 bases and the V segment lost 4 bases, leaving 8 bases of the junction unmatched. The germline V gene has CDR1 SGHRS and CDR2 YFSETQ. This CDR3 region has 14 residues. CDR3 sequence: CASSRQGWETEAFF. The DNA for the CDR3 is TGCGCCAGCAGCCGACAGGGCTGGGAGACTGAAGCTTTCTTT.

The V call is TRBV11-2, the J call TRBJ2-7; TRBD2 matches 12 bases. Germline assignment: CDR1 SGHAT and CDR2 FQNNGV. The CDR3 covers 16 residues. After removal of 4 bases from V and 4 bases from J, the junction contained 8 bases not matched to a gene. CDR3 nucleotide sequence: TGTGCCAGCAGCTACCCGAAACTAGCGGGGGGTTACGAGCAGTACTTC. Translating it yields CASSYPKLAGGYEQYF.

The chain employs TRBV2 and TRBJ2-7, with 8 bases lining up with TRBD2. V was pared by 9 bases and J by 3 bases, with 10 bases of the junction left unmatched. The CDR3 has 14 residues. Germline values: CDR1 SNHLY, CDR2 FYNNEI. Here the CDR3 DNA reads TGTGCCAGTACCCGAGCGGGGGAGGGCTACGAGCAGTACTTC. As protein: CASTRAGEGYEQYF.